This T cell receptor beta chain was profiled in a study of blood T cell repertoires in COVID-19. Study overall: The analysed material was cDNA or gDNA that came from T cells, B-cell-depleted T cells, or PBMCs.

Repertoires were generated with immunoSEQ multiplex PCR, while TCRdb's copy carries only in-frame clones and drops some. The top ten hold about 1.9% of the sample, which has 320,000 or so clones, less than 85% seen once. Participants were aged roughly 18 to 90 years, lived in around 25 US areas, and enrolled virtually. In assigning cohorts, the study relied on participant-reported clinical history. V was clipped by 2 bases and J by 2 bases; unmatched bases: 2. The CDR3 is 14 residues long. This clone turned up a few times. This TCR derives from a young woman who had been exposed to COVID-19. The rearrangement uses TRBV23-1 and TRBJ1-2; 7 bases agree with TRBD1. TRBV23-1 is reported as an ORF; its role is uncertain. Sequenced: PBMCs or T cells enriched from blood (not recorded which). The CDR3 coding sequence is TGCGCCAGCAGTCAAGTGACAGGGAACTATGGCTACACCTTC. Its protein product is CASSQVTGNYGYTF.